This T cell receptor beta chain was captured in a study of T cells in tuberculosis. The data were produced by immunoSEQ multiplex PCR, yet TCRdb's version contains in-frame clones alone and is incomplete. Of 88,000 or so clones in the sample, approximately 91% are singletons; the top ten hold 1.9%. V dropped 5 bases and J dropped 2; count of bases not matched to a gene: 0. There are 13 residues in the CDR3. Germline CDR1 reads LNHDA; CDR2 reads SQIVND (reference sequence). Sorting used thawed, overnight-rested PBMC stained with anti-CD3, a viability dye and GMM-loaded CD1B tetramer. C32 glucose monomycolate from Rhodococcus equi was loaded onto the CD1B tetramers. PBMC for tetramer sorting were first depleted of CD14-expressing monocytes. Each donor contributed 75,000 to 100,000 sorted tetramer-negative cells.

The material sequenced was CD1b-GMM tetramer-negative cells sorted from PBMCs. The chain links TRBV19 to TRBJ2-5, with 9 nucleotides matching TRBD1. This TCR derives from an adult woman with latent tuberculosis. The CDR3 nucleotides read TGTGCCAGTAGTGGGACAGGGCAAGAGACCCAGTACTTC. As protein: CASSGTGQETQYF.